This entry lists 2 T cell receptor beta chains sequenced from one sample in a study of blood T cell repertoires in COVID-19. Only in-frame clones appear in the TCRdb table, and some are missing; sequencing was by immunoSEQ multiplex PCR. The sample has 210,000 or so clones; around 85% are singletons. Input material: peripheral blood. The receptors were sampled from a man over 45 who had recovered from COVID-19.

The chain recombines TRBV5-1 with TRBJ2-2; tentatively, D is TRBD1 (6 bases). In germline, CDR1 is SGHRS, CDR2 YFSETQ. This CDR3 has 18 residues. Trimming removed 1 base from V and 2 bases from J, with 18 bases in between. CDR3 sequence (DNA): TGCGCCAGCAGCTTGTGGGGCGGCCGCAGGGGTAACACCGGGGAGCTGTTTTTT. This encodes CASSLWGGRRGNTGELFF.

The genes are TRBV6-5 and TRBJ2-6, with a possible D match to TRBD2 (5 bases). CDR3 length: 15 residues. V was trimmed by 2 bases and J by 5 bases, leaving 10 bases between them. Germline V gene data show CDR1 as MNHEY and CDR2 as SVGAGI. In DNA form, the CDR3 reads TGTGCCAGCAGTTACCGAGGGTCCCGGGCCAACGTCCTGACTTTC. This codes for CASSYRGSRANVLTF.